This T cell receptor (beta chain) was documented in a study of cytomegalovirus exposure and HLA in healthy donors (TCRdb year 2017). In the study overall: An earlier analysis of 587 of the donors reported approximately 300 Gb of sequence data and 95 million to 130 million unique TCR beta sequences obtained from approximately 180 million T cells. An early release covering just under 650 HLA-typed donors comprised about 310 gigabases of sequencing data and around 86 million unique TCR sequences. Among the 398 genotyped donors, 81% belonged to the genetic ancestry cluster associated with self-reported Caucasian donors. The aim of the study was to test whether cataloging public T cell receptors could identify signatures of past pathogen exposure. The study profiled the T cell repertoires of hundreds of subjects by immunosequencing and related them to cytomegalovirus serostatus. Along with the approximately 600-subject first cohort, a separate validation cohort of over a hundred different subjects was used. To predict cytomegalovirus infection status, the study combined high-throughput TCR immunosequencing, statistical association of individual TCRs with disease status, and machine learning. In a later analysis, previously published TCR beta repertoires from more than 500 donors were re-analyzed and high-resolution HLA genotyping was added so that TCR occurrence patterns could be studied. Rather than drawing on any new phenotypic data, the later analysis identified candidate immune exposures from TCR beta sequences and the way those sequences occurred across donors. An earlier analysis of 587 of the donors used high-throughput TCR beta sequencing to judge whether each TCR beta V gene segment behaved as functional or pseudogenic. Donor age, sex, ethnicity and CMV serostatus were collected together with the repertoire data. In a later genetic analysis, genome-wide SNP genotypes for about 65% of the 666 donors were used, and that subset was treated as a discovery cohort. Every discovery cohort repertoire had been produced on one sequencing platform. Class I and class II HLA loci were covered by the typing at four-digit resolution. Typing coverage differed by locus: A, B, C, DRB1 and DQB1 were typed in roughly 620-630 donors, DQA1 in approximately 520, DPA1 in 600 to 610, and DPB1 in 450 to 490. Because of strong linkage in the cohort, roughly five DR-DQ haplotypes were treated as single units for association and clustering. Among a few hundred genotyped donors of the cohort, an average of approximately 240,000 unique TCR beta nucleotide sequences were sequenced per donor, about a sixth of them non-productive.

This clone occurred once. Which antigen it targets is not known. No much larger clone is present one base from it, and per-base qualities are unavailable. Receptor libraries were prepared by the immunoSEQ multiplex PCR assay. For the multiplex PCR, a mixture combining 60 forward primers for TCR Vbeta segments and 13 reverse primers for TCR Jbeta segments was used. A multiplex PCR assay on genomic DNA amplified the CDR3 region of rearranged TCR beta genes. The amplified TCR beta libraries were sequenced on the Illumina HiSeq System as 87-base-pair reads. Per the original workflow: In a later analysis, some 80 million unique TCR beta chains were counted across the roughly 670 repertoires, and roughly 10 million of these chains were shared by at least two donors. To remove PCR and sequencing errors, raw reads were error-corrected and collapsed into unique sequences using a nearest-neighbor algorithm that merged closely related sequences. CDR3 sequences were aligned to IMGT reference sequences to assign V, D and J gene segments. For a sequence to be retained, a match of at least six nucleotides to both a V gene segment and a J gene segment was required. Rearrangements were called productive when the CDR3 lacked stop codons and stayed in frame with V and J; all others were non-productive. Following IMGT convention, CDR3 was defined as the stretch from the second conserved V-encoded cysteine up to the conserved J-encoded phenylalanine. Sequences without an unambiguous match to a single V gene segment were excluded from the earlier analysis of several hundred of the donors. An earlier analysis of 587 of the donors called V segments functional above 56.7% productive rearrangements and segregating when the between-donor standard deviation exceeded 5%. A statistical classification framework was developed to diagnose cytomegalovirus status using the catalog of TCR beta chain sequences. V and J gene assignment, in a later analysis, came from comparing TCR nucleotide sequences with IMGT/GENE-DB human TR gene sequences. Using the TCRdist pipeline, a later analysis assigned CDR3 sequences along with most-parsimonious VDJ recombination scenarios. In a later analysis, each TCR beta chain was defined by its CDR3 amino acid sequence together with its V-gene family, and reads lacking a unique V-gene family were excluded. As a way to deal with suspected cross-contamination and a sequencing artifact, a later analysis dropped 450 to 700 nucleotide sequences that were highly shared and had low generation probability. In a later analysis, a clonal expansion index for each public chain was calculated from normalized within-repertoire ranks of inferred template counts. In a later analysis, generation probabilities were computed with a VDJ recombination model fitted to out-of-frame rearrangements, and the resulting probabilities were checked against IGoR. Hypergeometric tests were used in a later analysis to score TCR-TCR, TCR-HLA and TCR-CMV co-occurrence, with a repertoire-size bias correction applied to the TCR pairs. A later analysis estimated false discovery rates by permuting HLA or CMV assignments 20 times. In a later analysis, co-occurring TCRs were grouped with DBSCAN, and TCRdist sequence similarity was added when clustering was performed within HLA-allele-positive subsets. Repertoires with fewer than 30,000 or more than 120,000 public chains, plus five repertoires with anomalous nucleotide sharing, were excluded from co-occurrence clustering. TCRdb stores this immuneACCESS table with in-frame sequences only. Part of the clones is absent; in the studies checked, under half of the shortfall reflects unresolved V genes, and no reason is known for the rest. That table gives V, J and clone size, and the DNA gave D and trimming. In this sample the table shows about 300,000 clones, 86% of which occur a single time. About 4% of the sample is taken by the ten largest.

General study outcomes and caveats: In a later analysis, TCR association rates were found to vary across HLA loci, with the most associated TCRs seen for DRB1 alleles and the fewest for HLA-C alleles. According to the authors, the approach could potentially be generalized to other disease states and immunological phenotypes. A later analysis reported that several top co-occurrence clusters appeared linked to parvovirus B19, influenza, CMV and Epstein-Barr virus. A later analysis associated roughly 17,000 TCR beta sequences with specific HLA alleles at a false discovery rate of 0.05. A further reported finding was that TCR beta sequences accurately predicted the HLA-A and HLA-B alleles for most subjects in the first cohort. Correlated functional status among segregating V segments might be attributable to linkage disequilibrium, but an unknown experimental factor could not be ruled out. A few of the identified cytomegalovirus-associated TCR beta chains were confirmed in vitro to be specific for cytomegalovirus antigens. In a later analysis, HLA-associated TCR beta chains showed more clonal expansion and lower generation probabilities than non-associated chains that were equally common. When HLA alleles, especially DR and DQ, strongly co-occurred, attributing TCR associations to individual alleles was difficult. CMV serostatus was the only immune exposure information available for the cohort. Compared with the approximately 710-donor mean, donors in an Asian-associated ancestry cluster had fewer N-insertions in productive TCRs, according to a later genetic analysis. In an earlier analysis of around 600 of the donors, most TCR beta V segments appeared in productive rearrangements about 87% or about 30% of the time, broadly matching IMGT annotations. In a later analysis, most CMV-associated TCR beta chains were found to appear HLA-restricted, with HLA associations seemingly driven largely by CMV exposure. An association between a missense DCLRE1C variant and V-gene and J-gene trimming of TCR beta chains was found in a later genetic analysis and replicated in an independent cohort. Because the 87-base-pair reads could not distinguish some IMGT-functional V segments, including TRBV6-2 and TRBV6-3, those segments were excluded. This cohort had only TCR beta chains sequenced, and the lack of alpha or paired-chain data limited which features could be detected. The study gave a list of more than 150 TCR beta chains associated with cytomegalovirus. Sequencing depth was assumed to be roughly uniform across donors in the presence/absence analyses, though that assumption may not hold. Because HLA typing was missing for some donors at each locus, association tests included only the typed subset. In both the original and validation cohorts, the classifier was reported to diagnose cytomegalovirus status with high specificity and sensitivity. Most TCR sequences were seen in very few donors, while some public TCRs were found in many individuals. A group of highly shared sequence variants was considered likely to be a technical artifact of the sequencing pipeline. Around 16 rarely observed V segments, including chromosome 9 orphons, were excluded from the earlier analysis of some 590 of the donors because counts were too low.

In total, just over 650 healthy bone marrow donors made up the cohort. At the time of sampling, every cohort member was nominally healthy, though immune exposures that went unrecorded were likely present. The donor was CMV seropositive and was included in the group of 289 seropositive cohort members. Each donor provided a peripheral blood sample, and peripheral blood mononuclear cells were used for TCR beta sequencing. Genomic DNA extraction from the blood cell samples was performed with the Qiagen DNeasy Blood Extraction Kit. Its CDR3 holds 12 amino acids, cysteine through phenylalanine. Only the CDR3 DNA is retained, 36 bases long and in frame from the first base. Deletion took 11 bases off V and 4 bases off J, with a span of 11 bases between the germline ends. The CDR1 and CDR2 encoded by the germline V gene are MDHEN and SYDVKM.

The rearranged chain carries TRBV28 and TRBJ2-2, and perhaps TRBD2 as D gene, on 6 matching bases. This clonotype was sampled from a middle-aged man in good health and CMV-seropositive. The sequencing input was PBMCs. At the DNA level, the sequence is TGTGCCGGGGGACTGGGCACCGGGGAGCTGTTTTTT. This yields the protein CAGGLGTGELFF.